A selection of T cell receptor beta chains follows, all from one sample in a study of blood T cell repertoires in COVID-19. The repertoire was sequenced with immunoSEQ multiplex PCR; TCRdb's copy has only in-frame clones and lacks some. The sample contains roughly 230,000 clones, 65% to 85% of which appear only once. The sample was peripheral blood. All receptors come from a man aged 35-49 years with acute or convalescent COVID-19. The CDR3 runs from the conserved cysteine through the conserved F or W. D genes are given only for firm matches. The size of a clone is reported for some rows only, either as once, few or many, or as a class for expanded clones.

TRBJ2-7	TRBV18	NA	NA	TGTGCCAGCTCAAATCGTACAGGGCTCAACGAGCAGTACTTC	CASSNRTGLNEQYF
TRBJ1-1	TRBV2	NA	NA	TGTGCCAGCAAACGGGATGCGAACACTGAAGCTTTCTTT	CASKRDANTEAFF
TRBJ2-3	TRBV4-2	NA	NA	TGTGCCAGCAGCCTTGAGATCACAGATACGCAGTATTTT	CASSLEITDTQYF
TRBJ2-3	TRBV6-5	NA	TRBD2	TGTGCCATCTCCCTCGGGGCGGGAGTGGCAGATACGCAGTATTTT	CAISLGAGVADTQYF
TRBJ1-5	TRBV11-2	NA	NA	TGTGCCAGCAGCCAAGGGGAGGTGAGCAATCAGCCCCAGCATTTT	CASSQGEVSNQPQHF
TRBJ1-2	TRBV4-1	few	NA	TGCGCCAGCAGCCAAGCATACACAAGGGGGGGCTATGGCTACACCTTC	CASSQAYTRGGYGYTF
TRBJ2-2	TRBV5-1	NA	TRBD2	TGCGCCAGCAGCCCTGGGACTAGCGTTGTTCCCGGGGAGCTGTTTTTT	CASSPGTSVVPGELFF
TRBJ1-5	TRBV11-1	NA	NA	TGTGCCAGCAGGTCGGTACAGGGCAGCAATCAGCCCCAGCATTTT	CASRSVQGSNQPQHF
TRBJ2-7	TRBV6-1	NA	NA	TGTGCCAGCAGTGAAGCGCCGGGAGCCCGAGGGCACGAGCAGTACTTC	CASSEAPGARGHEQYF
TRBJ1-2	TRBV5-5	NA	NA	TGTGCCAGCAGCTTGGTGGCAGGTCAAGGCTACACCTTC	CASSLVAGQGYTF
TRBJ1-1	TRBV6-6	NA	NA	TGTGCCAGCAGTTACGACTACACTGAAGCTTTCTTT	CASSYDYTEAFF
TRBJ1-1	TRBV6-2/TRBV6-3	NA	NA	TGTGCCAGCAGCTCCGGTGGGGGGGGCACTGAAGCTTTCTTT	CASSSGGGGTEAFF
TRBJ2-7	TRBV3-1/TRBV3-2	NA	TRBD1	TGTGCCAGCGGGCCGAGGGACAGGCCCTACGAGCAGTACTTC	CASGPRDRPYEQYF
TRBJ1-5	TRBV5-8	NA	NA	TGTGCCAGCAGCTTGGTGGCGGATTGGCAACGGGGCAATCAGCCCCAGCATTTT	CASSLVADWQRGNQPQHF
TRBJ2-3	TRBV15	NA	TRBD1	TGTGCCACCAGTAGGGACAGGGTAAACACAGATACGCAGTATTTT	CATSRDRVNTDTQYF
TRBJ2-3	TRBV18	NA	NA	TGTGCCAGCTCACCATTTCCGGGAAACACAGATACGCAGTATTTT	CASSPFPGNTDTQYF
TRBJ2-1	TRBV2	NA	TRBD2	TGTGCCACCGGGAGGAGCGGGGTAGACAATGAGCAGTTCTTC	CATGRSGVDNEQFF
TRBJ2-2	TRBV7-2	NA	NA	TGTGCCAGCAGCCAACAGGGGGGGGTCGGGGAGCTGTTTTTT	CASSQQGGVGELFF
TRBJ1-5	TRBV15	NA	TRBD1	TGTGCCACCAGCAGACAGGGGACAGGGCAGCCCCAGCATTTT	CATSRQGTGQPQHF
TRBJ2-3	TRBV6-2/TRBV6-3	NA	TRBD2	TGTGCCAGCAGTTACACCGGACTAGCTCACAGGGCAGATACGCAGTATTTT	CASSYTGLAHRADTQYF
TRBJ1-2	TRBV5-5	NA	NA	TGTGCCAGCAGCCGCACAGGAGCCTGGGACTATGGCTACACCTTC	CASSRTGAWDYGYTF
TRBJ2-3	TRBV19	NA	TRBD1	TGTGCCAGTAGTTCGGCCCAGGGGGACAGGGTGACAGATACGCAGTATTTT	CASSSAQGDRVTDTQYF
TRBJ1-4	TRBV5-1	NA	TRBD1	TGCGCCAGCAGCTTGAGACAGGGCGGAGCAACTAATGAAAAACTGTTTTTT	CASSLRQGGATNEKLFF
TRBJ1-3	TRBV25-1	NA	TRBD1	TGTGCCAGCAGCAGGGGGCCGGTTGGAAACACCATATATTTT	CASSRGPVGNTIYF
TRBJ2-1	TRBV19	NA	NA	TGTGCCAGTAGTATCTCCTTTAAGCGGTATACTAACAATGAGCAGTTCTTC	CASSISFKRYTNNEQFF
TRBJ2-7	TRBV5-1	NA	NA	TGCGCCAGCAGCTTGCAGACAGGATCCTACGAGCAGTACTTC	CASSLQTGSYEQYF
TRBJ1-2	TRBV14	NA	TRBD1	TGTGCCAGCAGCCTATCCGGGACAGAAAAAAGCTATGGCTACACCTTC	CASSLSGTEKSYGYTF
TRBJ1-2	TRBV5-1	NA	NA	TGCGCCAGCAGCACCACATGGGCCGATAACTATGGCTACACCTTC	CASSTTWADNYGYTF
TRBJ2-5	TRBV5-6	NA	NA	TGTGCCAGCAGGGCGGGACGGGGTGCCTGGGAGACCCAGTACTTC	CASRAGRGAWETQYF
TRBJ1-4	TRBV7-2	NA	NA	TGTGCCAGCAGCTTAGGGACAAAACAAAAACTGTTTTTT	CASSLGTKQKLFF
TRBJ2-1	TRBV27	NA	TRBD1	TGTGCCAGCAGGCGACAGGGGGCCTACAATGAGCAGTTCTTC	CASRRQGAYNEQFF
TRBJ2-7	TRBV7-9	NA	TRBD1	TGTGCCAGCAGCTTAGGAGGACAGGGAGGCGAGCAGTACTTC	CASSLGGQGGEQYF
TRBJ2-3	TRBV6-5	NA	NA	TGTGCCAGCACCGGACAGTCTACAGATACGCAGTATTTT	CASTGQSTDTQYF
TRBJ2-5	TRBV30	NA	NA	TGTGCCTGGGAGGAAGGGGGAGGGGGAGAGACCCAGTACTTC	CAWEEGGGGETQYF
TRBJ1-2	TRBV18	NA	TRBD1	TGTGCCAGCTCACCACCGGGGGTCGCACAGGGGTCGCCCAACTATGGCTACACCTTC	CASSPPGVAQGSPNYGYTF
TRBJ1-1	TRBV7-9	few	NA	TGTGCCAGCAGCCTCACGGTGAACACTGAAGCTTTCTTT	CASSLTVNTEAFF
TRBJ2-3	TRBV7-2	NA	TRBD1	TGTGCCAGCAGCGATCCGGGACAGGGGGCGGACACAGATACGCAGTATTTT	CASSDPGQGADTDTQYF
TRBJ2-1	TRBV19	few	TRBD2	TGTGCCCCGAATCAAGAAGCGTATAGCGGGAGGAGTGACGATGAGCAGTTCTTC	CAPNQEAYSGRSDDEQFF
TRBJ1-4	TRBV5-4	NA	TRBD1	TGTGCCAGCAGCACCAGACAGGGGAATGAAAAACTGTTTTTT	CASSTRQGNEKLFF
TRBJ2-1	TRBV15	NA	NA	TGTGCCACCAGCAGATTACCGGCGAGGGAGCGGTACAATGAGCAGTTCTTC	CATSRLPARERYNEQFF
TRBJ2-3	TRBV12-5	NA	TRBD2	TGTGCTAGTGGTTTGGTACCCGACGGGAGGGCCGGGTCAGATACGCAGTATTTT	CASGLVPDGRAGSDTQYF
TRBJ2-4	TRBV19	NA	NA	TGTGCCAGTAGTATGGGCAGGGATCGGGACATTCAGTACTTC	CASSMGRDRDIQYF
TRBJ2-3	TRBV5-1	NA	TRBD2	TGCGCCAGCAGCCCGAGGCGGGAGGGGGTAGATACGCAGTATTTT	CASSPRREGVDTQYF
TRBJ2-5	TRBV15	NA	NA	TGTGCCACCAGCAGTCAGACAGGCACCCAAGAGACCCAGTACTTC	CATSSQTGTQETQYF
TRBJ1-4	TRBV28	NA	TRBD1	TGTGCCAGCGGACAGGGGTTTCGTAATGAAAAACTGTTTTTT	CASGQGFRNEKLFF
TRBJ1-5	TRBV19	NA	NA	TGTGCCAGTAGTGACGCACAGGCGTATCAGCCCCAGCATTTT	CASSDAQAYQPQHF